Presented here are 6 T cell receptor beta chains from one specimen sequenced in a study of technical replicates of blood from a few donors. Using immunoSEQ multiplex PCR, the repertoire was profiled, and TCRdb retains in-frame clones only, with some absent. The sample lists tens of thousands of clones, 95% occurring once. Sequencing used T cells isolated from PBMCs. The receptors were sampled from a human donor in good health.

V is TRBV5-1 and J is TRBJ2-1; TRBD1 might be the D (6 bases). Germline values: CDR1 SGHRS, CDR2 YFSETQ. The V gene lost 1 base and the J gene lost 1 base, with 18 bases spanning the gap. The CDR3 loop spans 18 amino acids. The CDR3 DNA is TGCGCCAGCAGCTTGACCCCCATAGGGACAAATTCCTACAATGAGCAGTTCTTC. Amino acids: CASSLTPIGTNSYNEQFF.

The V call is TRBV2, the J call TRBJ1-2; D call uncertain. CDR1 is SNHLY, CDR2 FYNNEI, per germline. The CDR3 covers 13 residues. The ends were cut back, 4 bases at V and 5 bases at J, with 11 bases in the middle. This CDR3 is CASSARDIYGYTF. CDR3 nucleotides: TGTGCCAGCAGTGCTCGCGACATATATGGCTACACCTTC.

The chain uses TRBV2 and TRBJ1-2; unclear D gene. The V and J ends lost 1 base and 11 bases respectively, with 11 bases between them. The CDR3 length is 12 residues. Germline CDR1 reads SNHLY; CDR2 reads FYNNEI. The CDR3 DNA sequence: TGTGCCAGCAGTGAAGTACAGACCCTATACACCTTC. Encoded protein: CASSEVQTLYTF.

This clone was picked up one time. The rearrangement links TRBV28 to TRBJ2-5; D is unclear. V was clipped by 5 bases and J by 2 bases, with 12 bases between them. CDR3 size: 14 residues. The germline V gene has CDR1 MDHEN and CDR2 SYDVKM. The CDR3 DNA follows: TGTGCCAGCAGTCCGAGTTATATGCAAGAGACCCAGTACTTC. This sequence encodes CASSPSYMQETQYF.

The chain carries TRBV19 and TRBJ2-1; TRBD1 matches at 12 bases. The CDR3 has 16 residues. V gave up 7 bases and J gave up 5 bases; unmatched junction bases: 9. The germline V gene encodes CDR1 LNHDA and CDR2 SQIVND (reference sequence). The CDR3 DNA is TGTGCCAGTACTAAAAGCCGGGACAGGGGGCACAATGAGCAGTTCTTC. Translated: CASTKSRDRGHNEQFF.

The rearrangement links TRBV29-1 to TRBJ2-3; D may be TRBD2 (5 bases). Trimming removed 3 bases from V and 8 bases from J, with 18 bases in between. Germline V lookup: CDR1 SQVTM, CDR2 ANQGSEA. CDR3 length: 14 amino acids. CDR3 residues: CSVEVGMKRGTQYF. In nucleotides, the CDR3 is TGCAGCGTTGAGGTCGGGATGAAACGTGGTACGCAGTATTTT.